A single sample is the source of the 2 T cell receptor beta chains below, sequenced in a study of T cell responses to AZD1222 COVID-19 vaccine. Here immunoSEQ multiplex PCR was the method, and the copy in TCRdb shows in-frame clones only, minus some. The sample includes tens of thousands of clones, roughly 90% seen only once; the top ten take less than 20%. Here the sequenced sample was peripheral blood, taken on day 0 of AZD1222 vaccination. These receptors were obtained from an adult in good health.

V gene TRBV5-1 combines with J gene TRBJ1-4; D unresolved. The CDR3 runs 15 residues. Germline values: CDR1 SGHRS, CDR2 YFSETQ. The V and J ends lost 4 bases and 0 bases respectively, with 10 bases between them. The CDR3 sequence is CASSPLIATNEKLFF. The CDR3 DNA follows: TGCGCCAGCAGCCCCCTGATTGCAACTAATGAAAAACTGTTTTTT.

This chain links TRBV28 with TRBJ2-1; TRBD2 matches 10 bases. The V gene end was trimmed by 6 bases and the J gene end by 3 bases; junction bases not matched to a gene: 8. The germline V gene encodes CDR1 MDHEN and CDR2 SYDVKM. The CDR3 has 16 amino acids. As DNA, the CDR3 is TGTGCCAGCAGCCCTTATCTAGCGGGGGTCTACAATGAGCAGTTCTTC. Translation gives CASSPYLAGVYNEQFF. The whole variable domain, filled in from reference TRBV28 and TRBJ2-1, reads DVKVTQSSRYLVKRTGEKVFLECVQDMDHENMFWYRQDPGLGLRLIYFSYDVKMKEKGDIPEGYSVSREKKERFSLILESASTNQTSMYLCASSPYLAGVYNEQFFGPGTRLTVL.